This T cell receptor beta chain came from a study of monozygotic twins with inflammatory bowel disease. For this clonotype: What it binds is not known.

The CDR3 consists of 15 residues. Germline loops: CDR1 GTSNPN, CDR2 SVGIG (reference sequence). After re-calling the 5' RACE reads, TCRdb lists one entry per CDR3 protein, DNA absent. Listed are some 170,000 distinct CDR3 sequences; approximately 2.8% falls within the top ten. The study's findings and limits: Especially with disease activity, IBD patients shared fewer clonotypes with others than healthy twins did.

The source of this sequence is a human donor with ulcerative colitis or Crohn's disease, or a healthy co-twin of an affected twin (not recorded which). This chain connects TRBV30 to TRBJ2-1; the D gene TCRdb calls, TRBD2, cannot be checked with no DNA. The sequenced material came from blood. The CDR3 sequence is CAWRGTSPIYNEQFF.